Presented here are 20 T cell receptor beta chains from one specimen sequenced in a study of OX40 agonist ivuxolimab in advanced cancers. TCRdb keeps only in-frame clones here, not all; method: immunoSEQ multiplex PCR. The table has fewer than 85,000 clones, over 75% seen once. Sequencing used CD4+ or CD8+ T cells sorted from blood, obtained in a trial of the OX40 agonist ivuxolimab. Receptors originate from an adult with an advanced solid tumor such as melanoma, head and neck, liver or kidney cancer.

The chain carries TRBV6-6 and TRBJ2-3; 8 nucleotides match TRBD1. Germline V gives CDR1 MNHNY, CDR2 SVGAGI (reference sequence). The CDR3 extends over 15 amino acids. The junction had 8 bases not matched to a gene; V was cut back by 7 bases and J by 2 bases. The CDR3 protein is CASTSGQVYTDTQYF. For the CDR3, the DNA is TGTGCCAGCACTTCGGGACAGGTGTACACAGATACGCAGTATTTT.

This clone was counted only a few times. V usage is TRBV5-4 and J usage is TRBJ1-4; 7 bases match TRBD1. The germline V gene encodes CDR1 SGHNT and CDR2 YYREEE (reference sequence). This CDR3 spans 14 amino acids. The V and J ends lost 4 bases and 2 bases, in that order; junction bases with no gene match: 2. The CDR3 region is CASSPDRTNEKLFF. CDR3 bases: TGTGCCAGCAGCCCGGACAGGACTAATGAAAAACTGTTTTTT.

CDR3: CASSTPGQYYEQYF. In DNA form, the CDR3 reads TGTGCCAGCAGTACCCCGGGACAGTACTACGAGCAGTACTTC. The chain carries TRBV6-6 and TRBJ2-7; TRBD1 aligns across 7 bases. V dropped 5 bases and J dropped 3; count of bases not matched to a gene: 7. The CDR3 is made up of 14 amino acids. In germline, CDR1 is MNHNY, CDR2 SVGAGI (reference sequence).

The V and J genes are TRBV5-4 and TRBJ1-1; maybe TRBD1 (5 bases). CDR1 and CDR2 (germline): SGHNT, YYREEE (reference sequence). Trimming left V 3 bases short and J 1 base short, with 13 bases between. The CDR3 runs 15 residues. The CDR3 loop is CASSSGKTGNTEAFF. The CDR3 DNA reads TGTGCCAGCAGCTCGGGTAAAACAGGGAACACTGAAGCTTTCTTT.

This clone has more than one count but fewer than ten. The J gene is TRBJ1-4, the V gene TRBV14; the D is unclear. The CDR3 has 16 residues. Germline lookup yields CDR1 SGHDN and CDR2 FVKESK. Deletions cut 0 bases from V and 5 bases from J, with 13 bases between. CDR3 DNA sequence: TGTGCCAGCAGCCAAGATCGCGGGGTCATCAATGAAAAACTGTTTTTT. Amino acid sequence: CASSQDRGVINEKLFF.

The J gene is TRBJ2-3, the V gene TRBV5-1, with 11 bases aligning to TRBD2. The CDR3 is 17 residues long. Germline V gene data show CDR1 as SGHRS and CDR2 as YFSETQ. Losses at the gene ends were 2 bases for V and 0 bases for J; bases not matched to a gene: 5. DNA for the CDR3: TGCGCCAGCAGCTTTACTAGCGGGGGAGGGAGCACAGATACGCAGTATTTT. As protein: CASSFTSGGGSTDTQYF.

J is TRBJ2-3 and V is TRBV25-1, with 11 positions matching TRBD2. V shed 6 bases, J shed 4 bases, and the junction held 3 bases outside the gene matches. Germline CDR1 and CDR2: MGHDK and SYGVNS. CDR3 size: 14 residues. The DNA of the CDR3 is TGTGCCAGCAGACTAGCGGGGGTCGCAGATACGCAGTATTTT. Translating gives CASRLAGVADTQYF.

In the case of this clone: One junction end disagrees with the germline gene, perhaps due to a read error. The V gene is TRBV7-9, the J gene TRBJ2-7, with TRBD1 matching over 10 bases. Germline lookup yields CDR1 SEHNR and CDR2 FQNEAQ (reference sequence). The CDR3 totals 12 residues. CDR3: CASSQVTGQGCF. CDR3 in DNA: TGTGCCAGCAGCCAAGTTACGGGACAGGGGTGTTTC.

CDR3 region: CASSSTGGAGYNEQFF. CDR3 bases: TGTGCCAGCAGTTCTACAGGGGGCGCGGGGTACAATGAGCAGTTCTTC. The chain employs TRBV28 and TRBJ2-1, with 9 bases aligning to TRBD1. CDR1 and CDR2 (germline): MDHEN, SYDVKM. V was pared by 4 bases and J by 4 bases, with 8 bases of the junction left unmatched. The CDR3 runs to 16 residues.

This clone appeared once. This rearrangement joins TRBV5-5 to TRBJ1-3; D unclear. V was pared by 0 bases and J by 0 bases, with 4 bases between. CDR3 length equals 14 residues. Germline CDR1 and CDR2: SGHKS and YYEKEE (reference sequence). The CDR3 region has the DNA TGTGCCAGCAGCTTGGAGCTCTCTGGAAACACCATATATTTT. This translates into CASSLELSGNTIYF.

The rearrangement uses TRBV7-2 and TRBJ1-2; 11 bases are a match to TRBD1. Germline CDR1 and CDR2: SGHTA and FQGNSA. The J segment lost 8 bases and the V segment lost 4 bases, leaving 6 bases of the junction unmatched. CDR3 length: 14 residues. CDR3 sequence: CASSSGQGVGGYTF. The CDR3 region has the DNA TGTGCCAGCAGCTCGGGACAGGGGGTAGGGGGCTACACCTTC. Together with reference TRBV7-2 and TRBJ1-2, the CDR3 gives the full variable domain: GAGVSQSPSNKVTEKGKDVELRCDPISGHTALYWYRQSLGQGLEFLIYFQGNSAPDKSGLPSDRFSAERTGGSVSTLTIQRTQQEDSAVYLCASSSGQGVGGYTFGSGTRLTVV.

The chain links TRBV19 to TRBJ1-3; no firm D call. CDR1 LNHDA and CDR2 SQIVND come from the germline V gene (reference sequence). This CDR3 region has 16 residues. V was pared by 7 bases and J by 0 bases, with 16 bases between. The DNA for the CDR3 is TGTGCCAGTAAATTAGCGGGGTGGCTCTCTGGAAACACCATATATTTT. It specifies CASKLAGWLSGNTIYF.

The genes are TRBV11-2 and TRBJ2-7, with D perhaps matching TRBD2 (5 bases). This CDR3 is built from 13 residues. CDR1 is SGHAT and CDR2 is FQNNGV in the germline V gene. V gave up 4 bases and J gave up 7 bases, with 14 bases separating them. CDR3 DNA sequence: TGTGCCAGCAGCTCCGCTCTGGGCGGGGAGCAGTACTTC. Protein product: CASSSALGGEQYF. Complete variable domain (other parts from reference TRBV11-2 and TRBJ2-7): EAGVAQSPRYKIIEKRQSVAFWCNPISGHATLYWYQQILGQGPKLLIQFQNNGVVDDSQLPKDRFSAERLKGVDSTLKIQPAKLEDSAVYLCASSSALGGEQYFGPGTRLTVT.

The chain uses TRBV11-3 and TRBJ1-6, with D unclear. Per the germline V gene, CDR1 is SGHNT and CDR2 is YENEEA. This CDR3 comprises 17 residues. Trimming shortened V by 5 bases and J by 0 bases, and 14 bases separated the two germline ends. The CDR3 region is CASSPSGSSSYNSPLHF. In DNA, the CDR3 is TGTGCCAGCAGCCCCAGCGGCTCGAGCTCCTATAATTCACCCCTCCACTTT.

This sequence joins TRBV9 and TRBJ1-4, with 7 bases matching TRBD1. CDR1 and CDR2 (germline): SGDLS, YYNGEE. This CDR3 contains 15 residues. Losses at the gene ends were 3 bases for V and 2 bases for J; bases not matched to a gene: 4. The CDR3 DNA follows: TGTGCCAGCAGCGCTTCAGGGGGTACTAATGAAAAACTGTTTTTT. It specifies CASSASGGTNEKLFF.

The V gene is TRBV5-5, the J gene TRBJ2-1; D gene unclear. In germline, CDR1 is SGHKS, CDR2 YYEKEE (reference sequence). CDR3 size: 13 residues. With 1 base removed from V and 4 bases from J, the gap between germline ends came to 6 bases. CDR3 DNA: TGTGCCAGCAGCTTGTCAGCGTACAATGAGCAGTTCTTC. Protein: CASSLSAYNEQFF.

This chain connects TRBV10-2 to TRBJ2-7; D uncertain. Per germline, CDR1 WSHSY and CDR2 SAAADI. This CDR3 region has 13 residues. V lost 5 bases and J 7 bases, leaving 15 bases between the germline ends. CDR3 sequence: CASSSSAAREQYF. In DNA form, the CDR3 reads TGCGCCAGCAGTTCATCGGCGGCACGGGAGCAGTACTTC.

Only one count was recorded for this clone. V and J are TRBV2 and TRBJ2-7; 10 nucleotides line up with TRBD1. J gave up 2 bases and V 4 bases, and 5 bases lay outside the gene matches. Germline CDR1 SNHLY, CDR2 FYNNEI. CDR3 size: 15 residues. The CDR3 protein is CASSGDRGITYEQYF. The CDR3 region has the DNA TGTGCCAGCAGTGGGGACAGGGGCATAACCTACGAGCAGTACTTC.

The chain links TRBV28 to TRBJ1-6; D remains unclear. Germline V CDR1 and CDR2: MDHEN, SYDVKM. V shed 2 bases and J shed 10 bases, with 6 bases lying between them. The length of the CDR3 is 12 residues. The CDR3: CASSLRVSPLHF. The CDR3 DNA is TGTGCCAGCAGTTTACGAGTCTCACCCCTCCACTTT.

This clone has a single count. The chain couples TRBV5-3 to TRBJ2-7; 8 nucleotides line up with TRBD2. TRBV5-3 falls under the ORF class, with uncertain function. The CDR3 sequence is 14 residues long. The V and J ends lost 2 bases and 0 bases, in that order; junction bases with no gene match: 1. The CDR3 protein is CARSFSGSSYEQYF. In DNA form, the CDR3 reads TGTGCCAGAAGCTTCAGCGGGAGCTCCTACGAGCAGTACTTC.